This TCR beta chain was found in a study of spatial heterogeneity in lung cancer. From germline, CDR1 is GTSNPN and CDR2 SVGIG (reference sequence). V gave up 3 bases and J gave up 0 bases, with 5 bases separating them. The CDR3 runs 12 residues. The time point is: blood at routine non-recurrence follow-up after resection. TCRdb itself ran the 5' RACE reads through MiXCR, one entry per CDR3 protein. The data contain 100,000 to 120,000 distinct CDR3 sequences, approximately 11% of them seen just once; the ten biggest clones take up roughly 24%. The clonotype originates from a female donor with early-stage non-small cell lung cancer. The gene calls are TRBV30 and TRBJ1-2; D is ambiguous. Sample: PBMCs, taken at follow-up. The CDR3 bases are TGTGCCTGGAGCCTCACTAACTATGGCTACACCTTC. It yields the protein CAWSLTNYGYTF.